The clone carrying this TCR beta chain showed up many times. Antigen: not known. The investigators amplified TCR beta CDR3 regions from RNA transcripts. RT-PCR in the first round (using the HTBI primer set) targeted the TCR CDR3. TCRdb itself ran the multiplex PCR reads through MiXCR, one entry per CDR3 protein. The sample includes 300,000 to 450,000 distinct CDR3 sequences, around 15% of them seen just once. Uncontrolled infections, other autoimmune diseases, pregnancy or lactation led to exclusion of patients. PBMCs were collected from a 10 ml volume of fresh peripheral blood. The data derive from a study of T cells in Graves' hyperthyroidism and ophthalmopathy. V was trimmed by 4 bases and J by 1 base, leaving 14 bases between them. The germline gives CDR1 GTSNPN, CDR2 SVGIG (reference sequence). This CDR3 has 14 residues. Points from the study as a whole: Also found in blood were most expanded thyroid clonotypes above 0.001. Before onset, ophthalmopathy was predicted by the model a median approximately 6.5 months earlier.

The clonotype was recovered from a woman aged 25-40 years with Graves' ophthalmopathy. Sequences were obtained from blood. The V and J genes are TRBV30 and TRBJ2-7; D may be TRBD2 (6 bases). Here the CDR3 reads CAWTPLGGSYEQYF. The CDR3 DNA reads TGTGCCTGGACCCCGCTCGGGGGTTCCTACGAGCAGTACTTC.